This T cell receptor beta chain was captured by sequencing in a study of T cells expressing NK-cell markers. Looking at the study overall: It was sorted CD3+CD56-NKG2C+, CD3+CD56+NKG2C- and CD3+CD56+NKG2C+ T cells that provided the TCR beta repertoires. Among the eight sequenced donors, seven tested HCMV-seropositive and one tested seronegative. Study-wide findings and caveats: It was still unclear whether expanded NKG2C+ T cell clones were HCMV specific.

Using the 5' RACE reads, TCRdb records one entry per CDR3 protein without DNA. Found here are a few hundred thousand distinct CDR3 sequences; the top ten clones hold approximately 0.42%. CDR3 length: 19 residues. Germline CDR1 and CDR2: ENHRY and SYGVKD. On this clonotype: Its antigen is unidentified.

The source is a man aged 18 to 30 in good health. This chain uses TRBV10-3 with TRBJ2-6; the D call of TRBD2 rests on TCRdb alone, since no DNA is present to check it. The specimen sequenced was blood T cells: a sorted CD56 or NKG2C T cell subset, CD4+ or CD8+ T cells, or bulk PBMC T cells (not recorded which). This CDR3 reads CAISEGASGHYSGANVLTF.